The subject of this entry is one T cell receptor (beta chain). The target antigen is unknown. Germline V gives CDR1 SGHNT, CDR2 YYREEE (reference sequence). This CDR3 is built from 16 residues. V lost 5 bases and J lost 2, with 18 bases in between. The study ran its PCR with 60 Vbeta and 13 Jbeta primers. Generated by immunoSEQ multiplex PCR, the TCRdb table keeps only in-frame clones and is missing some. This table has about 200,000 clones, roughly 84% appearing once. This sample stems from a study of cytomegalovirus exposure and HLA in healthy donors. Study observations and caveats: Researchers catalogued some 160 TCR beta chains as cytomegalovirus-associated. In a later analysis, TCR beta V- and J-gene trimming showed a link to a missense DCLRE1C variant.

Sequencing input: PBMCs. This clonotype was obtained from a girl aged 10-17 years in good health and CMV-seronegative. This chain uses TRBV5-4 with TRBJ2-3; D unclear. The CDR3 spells CASRQQQAKNTDTQYF. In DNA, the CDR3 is TGTGCCAGCAGACAACAGCAGGCAAAAAACACAGATACGCAGTATTTT.